These 9 T cell receptor beta chains were all obtained from the same sample, sequenced in a study of tumor-infiltrating lymphocytes in primary liver carcinoma (dated by TCRdb to the late 2010s). Instrument used: Illumina HiSeq 2500. Using a constant-region primer and ProtoScript II reverse transcriptase, TCRbeta-specific cDNA was reverse-transcribed from roughly 500 ng total RNA. The TCRbeta libraries were prepared through three rounds of nested multiplex PCR following a slightly modified ARM-PCR procedure. The first two PCR rounds used multiplex TRBV1-TRBV30 forward primers with a Cbeta reverse primer, each for approximately 11 cycles. The raw public data were reprocessed by TCRdb itself: fastp quality trimming at Q25, MiXCR clonotype calling, in-frame beta chains only. Every entry covers one CDR3 protein and lists the most common genes and DNA from its rows. This sample gives more than 90,000 distinct CDR3 sequences in total; around 73% of them show up just once. Around 12% of the sample goes to the ten largest clones.

Without any cell sorting, total RNA and DNA were co-extracted from around 18-30 mg of bulk tissue using the AllPrep DNA/RNA mini kit. Source material: liver tumor tissue from sampling region 2. The cell subset or site label on this specimen signifies: tumor region T2, inferior pole. The receptors were sampled from a woman aged 55 to 70 with primary liver carcinoma and hepatitis B virus infection.

The rearrangement links TRBV11-2 to TRBJ2-7; maybe TRBD2 (5 bases). Trimming removed 7 bases at V and 6 bases at J, with 25 bases between. The CDR3 length is 16 residues. CDR1 and CDR2 from the germline V gene are SGHAT and FQNNGV. CDR3 loop: CASIYGWWTSGSEQYF. The CDR3 DNA sequence: TGTGCCAGCATCTACGGCTGGTGGACCTCGGGAAGCGAGCAGTACTTC.

The rearrangement uses TRBV6-1 and TRBJ2-3; TRBD2 matches at 8 bases. After removal of 4 bases from V and 0 bases from J, the junction contained 3 bases not matched to a gene. CDR3 length: 15 residues. Germline loops: CDR1 MNHNS, CDR2 SASEGT. For the CDR3, the DNA is TGTGCCAGCAGTGGGACTAGCAAGAGCACAGATACGCAGTATTTT. Protein product: CASSGTSKSTDTQYF.

This clonotype occurred many times. This chain links TRBV14 with TRBJ2-7; tentative D call: TRBD2 (5 bases). Germline values: CDR1 SGHDN, CDR2 FVKESK. The V gene lost 4 bases and the J gene lost 3 bases, with 13 bases spanning the gap. The CDR3 is 14 amino acids. CDR3 in amino acids: CASSRGPVGYEQYF. The CDR3 nucleotides are TGTGCCAGCAGCCGCGGGCCCGTAGGCTACGAGCAGTACTTC.

This clonotype came up many times. V and J are TRBV5-1 and TRBJ2-7, with D perhaps given as TRBD1 or TRBD2 (5 bases each). CDR3 length equals 14 residues. V was shortened by 0 bases and J by 2 bases, with 9 bases between the two germline ends. Germline V gene data show CDR1 as SGHRS and CDR2 as YFSETQ. The CDR3 DNA reads as TGCGCCAGCAGCTTGGCCGGGACCCCCTACGAGCAGTACTTC. Amino acid sequence: CASSLAGTPYEQYF.

In regard to this clonotype: One end of the junction is discordant with germline, which a read error may explain. The chain carries TRBV11-3 and TRBJ2-1; either TRBD1 or TRBD2 may fit D (6 bases each). The CDR3 consists of 13 residues. In germline, CDR1 is SGHNT, CDR2 YENEEA. The CDR3 sequence: CTSSTGGYNEQIF. In DNA form, the CDR3 reads TGTACCAGCAGTACCGGGGGCTACAATGAGCAGATCTTC.

Ten or more counts support this clonotype. The V call is TRBV12-3 or TRBV12-4, the J call TRBJ2-7; the D call may be TRBD1 or TRBD2 (5 bases each). The CDR3 is made up of 13 amino acids. V was trimmed by 6 bases and J by 7 bases, leaving 16 bases between them. The CDR3 DNA reads as TGTGCCAGCAGCACTAGAGCCGCAGGGGAGCAGTACTTC. Its protein is CASSTRAAGEQYF.

The table lists this clonotype with a count of one. The rearrangement uses TRBV30 and TRBJ1-6; 7 positions match TRBD1. This CDR3 region has 15 residues. The V and J ends lost 3 bases and 6 bases, in that order; junction bases with no gene match: 8. Germline assignment: CDR1 GTSNPN and CDR2 SVGIG (reference sequence). CDR3 region: CAWRGEGQFNSPLHF. CDR3 sequence (DNA): TGTGCCTGGAGGGGCGAGGGACAGTTTAATTCACCCCTCCACTTT.

With regard to this clonotype: The germline gene is not matched at one end of the junction; a read error may be the cause. The chain carries TRBV29-1 and TRBJ1-5, with 9 bases fitting TRBD1. Germline loops: CDR1 SQVTM, CDR2 ANQGSEA. This CDR3 has 12 residues. The CDR3 DNA reads TGTAGCGTTCGGACAGGGGATCAGCCCCATCATTTT. Translated: CSVRTGDQPHHF.

This clonotype was recorded at least ten times. The chain is built from TRBV5-1 and TRBJ2-7; D possibly matches TRBD1 or TRBD2 (5 bases each). V lost 2 bases and J 0 bases, leaving 12 bases between the germline ends. CDR3 length equals 15 residues. Germline-derived CDR1 and CDR2 are SGHRS and YFSETQ. CDR3 sequence: CASSFRDASSYEQYF. CDR3 sequence (DNA): TGCGCCAGCAGCTTCCGGGACGCAAGCTCCTACGAGCAGTACTTC.